Listed below are T cell receptor beta chains from one sample, sequenced in a study of blood T cells in healthy people across ages. TCRdb passed the 5' RACE reads through MiXCR, listing each CDR3 protein once. The profile shows 700,000 to 850,000 distinct CDR3 sequences, roughly 53% of them singletons. The sample comprised blood. The receptors were gathered from a man aged 80 or over in good health. Both conserved end residues are part of each CDR3. Each record gives: clone size, V gene, CDR3 length, D gene, J gene, CDR3 DNA, CDR3 protein. A D gene is named only where the DNA matches it firmly. Where a row states a size, it is once, few, many or the class of an expanded clone; other rows omit it.

NA,TRBV6-2/TRBV6-3,17,TRBD2,TRBJ2-7,TGTGCCAGCGGTGATCGAGCGGGAGGGCTGCGATTGCACGAGCAGTACTTC,CASGDRAGGLRLHEQYF
NA,TRBV4-1,14,NA,TRBJ2-3,TGCGCCAGCAGCCAAGAGGGCCCCGTTTTATACGCGTATTTT,CASSQEGPVLYAYF
NA,TRBV7-9,16,TRBD2,TRBJ2-1,TGTGCCAGCAGCGTCCGTGTAGCGGGAGATCACAATGAGCAGTTCTTC,CASSVRVAGDHNEQFF
NA,TRBV20-1,11,NA,TRBJ1-4,TGCAGTGCGCCAAAGGGGGAAAAACTGTTTTTT,CSAPKGEKLFF
few,TRBV7-8,16,TRBD2,TRBJ2-1,TGTGCCAGCAGCTTAGTTTTAGCGGGAGTCGGCAATGAGCAGTTCTTC,CASSLVLAGVGNEQFF
NA,TRBV11-2,19,TRBD2,TRBJ2-3,TGTGCCAGCAGCTCTTTATACCGCCAGGCGGGAGATAGGCACAGATACGCGTATTTT,CASSSLYRQAGDRHRYAYF
NA,TRBV10-3,15,TRBD1,TRBJ1-6,TGTGCCATCAGGCCGGGACAGGGGCGCAATTCACCCCTCCACTTT,CAIRPGQGRNSPLHF
few,TRBV5-1,16,TRBD1,TRBJ2-7,TGCGCCAGCAGCTTAACACCCGGGACAGGGACTAACGAGCAGTACTTC,CASSLTPGTGTNEQYF
NA,TRBV29-1,12,NA,TRBJ1-2,TGCAGCGTTGGGGACGTGCGCTATGGCTACACCTTC,CSVGDVRYGYTF
few,TRBV27,14,NA,TRBJ2-3,TGTGCCAGCAGTTCCCCACCCCGGGGGAATACGCAGTATTTT,CASSSPPRGNTQYF
NA,TRBV20-1,14,NA,TRBJ1-2,TGCAGTGGACACCAGACAACAGCTAACTATGGCTACACCTTC,CSGHQTTANYGYTF
NA,TRBV6-5,16,NA,TRBJ2-4,TGTGCCAGCAGTTCGACATCGGGACGGACTGGTCCCATTCAGTACTTC,CASSSTSGRTGPIQYF
NA,TRBV11-2,18,NA,TRBJ1-6,TGTGCCAGCAGCCTAGAGCGTGGGGGGACCAAATATAATTCACCCCTCCACTTT,CASSLERGGTKYNSPLHF
few,TRBV5-1,13,NA,TRBJ2-3,TGCGCCAGCAGCTTGGACCAACGCAGATACGCGTATTTT,CASSLDQRRYAYF
NA,TRBV4-1,16,NA,TRBJ2-1,TGCGCCAGCAGCCAATTTTTAGCGAGCTCCTACAATGAGCAGTTCTTC,CASSQFLASSYNEQFF
NA,TRBV6-1,16,NA,TRBJ1-1,TGTGCCAGCAGTGACGTGGTGGGGGCCGGTACCGCTGAAGCTTTCTTT,CASSDVVGAGTAEAFF
few,TRBV5-5,14,TRBD1,TRBJ1-1,TGTGCCAGCAGCACACAGGGGGCCGACACTGAAGCTTTCTTT,CASSTQGADTEAFF
NA,TRBV20-1,16,NA,TRBJ2-1,TGCAGTGCTACCCCTACTAGTGGTGTCTCCTACAATGAGCAGTTCTTC,CSATPTSGVSYNEQFF
NA,TRBV12-3/TRBV12-4,15,NA,TRBJ2-7,TGTGCCAGCAGTTTAAGGCGACGGGTCTCCTACGAGCAGTACTTC,CASSLRRRVSYEQYF
NA,TRBV28,15,TRBD2,TRBJ2-5,TGTGCCAGCAACCAAGCGGGAGTAAGGCAAGAGACCCAGTACTTC,CASNQAGVRQETQYF
NA,TRBV20-1,14,NA,TRBJ2-7,TGCAGTGCAGGGGGGTACAGGGCAATCGACGAGCAGTACTTC,CSAGGYRAIDEQYF
NA,TRBV7-9,17,TRBD2,TRBJ2-5,TGTGCCAGCAGCTTAGCTGCGGGACTAGACTACCAAGAGACCCAGTACTTC,CASSLAAGLDYQETQYF
once,TRBV11-2,14,TRBD1,TRBJ2-7,TGTGCCAGCAGCTTAGCACAGGGGAGTAACGAGCAGTACTTC,CASSLAQGSNEQYF
few,TRBV10-1,13,NA,TRBJ1-2,TGCGCCAGCAGTGACCCAGGGAGTTACGGCTACACCTTC,CASSDPGSYGYTF
NA,TRBV6-5,13,NA,TRBJ2-7,TGTACCAGCAGTTACTCCGGGTCGGGCGAGCAGTACTTC,CTSSYSGSGEQYF
NA,TRBV20-1,16,TRBD2,TRBJ2-2,TGCAGTGCTAGAGATTCCAGCGGGAGTAGCACCGGGGAGCTGTTTTTT,CSARDSSGSSTGELFF
few,TRBV20-1,11,NA,TRBJ2-7,TGCAGTGCTAGAGCAAAAGACGAGCAGTACTTC,CSARAKDEQYF
NA,TRBV11-2,16,TRBD1,TRBJ1-2,TGTGCCAGCAGCTTACAAGGGCAGGGGGCTTACTATGGCTACACCTTC,CASSLQGQGAYYGYTF
NA,TRBV28,15,TRBD2,TRBJ2-1,TGTGCCAGCAGTTCCCTGGGAGGGAGGTGGAATGAGCAGTTCTTC,CASSSLGGRWNEQFF
NA,TRBV12-3/TRBV12-4,13,TRBD2,TRBJ2-5,TGTGCCAGCAGTAAAGCCGGGGGGGAGACCCAGTACTTC,CASSKAGGETQYF
once,TRBV20-1,13,TRBD1,TRBJ1-6,TGCAGTGCAACGACAGGGTGGGGTTCACCCCTCCACTTT,CSATTGWGSPLHF
once,TRBV29-1,13,NA,TRBJ1-1,TGCAGCGTGGTGGACAGTTTGAACACTGAAGCTTTCTTT,CSVVDSLNTEAFF
few,TRBV6-1,19,NA,TRBJ2-4,TGTGCCAGCAGTGGAATTACCACAGGTTCCGATCTAGCCAAAAACATTCAGTACTTC,CASSGITTGSDLAKNIQYF
NA,TRBV20-1,14,TRBD1,TRBJ2-7,TGCAGTGCTCAGGTACCGGGACAGGGATACGAGCAGTACTTC,CSAQVPGQGYEQYF
few,TRBV20-1,14,NA,TRBJ2-1,TGCAGTGCTCCGCCGGGACTGCCCGAAGGGGGGCAGTTCTTC,CSAPPGLPEGGQFF
NA,TRBV10-3,14,TRBD1,TRBJ2-5,TGTGCCATCAGCCGACAGGGTATGGGAGAGACCCAGTACTTC,CAISRQGMGETQYF
few,TRBV9,13,NA,TRBJ2-7,TGTGCCAGCAGCGTTGGTAATGGACGCGAGCAGTACTTC,CASSVGNGREQYF
NA,TRBV25-1,15,NA,TRBJ2-3,TGTGCCAGCAGTGGGAGGACAGTTAGCACAGATACGCAGTATTTT,CASSGRTVSTDTQYF
once,TRBV7-9,15,TRBD2,TRBJ2-7,TGTGCCAGCAGCAAGAAGCGGGAGGCCTCCTACGAGCAGTACTTC,CASSKKREASYEQYF
once,TRBV20-1,16,TRBD2,TRBJ2-7,TGCAGTGCTAGATCAGATGGGACTAGAAGGAACTTCGAGCAGTACTTC,CSARSDGTRRNFEQYF
NA,TRBV7-2,13,NA,TRBJ2-3,TGTGCCAGCAGTCTTTACCGCACAGATACGCAGTATTTT,CASSLYRTDTQYF